Included here is one T cell receptor beta chain sequence, with context. Its binding antigen is unknown. The input lacks base qualities; no much larger clone sits a single base away. CDR1 and CDR2 (SGHTA, FQGNSA) derive from the germline V gene. Between the V and J ends, shortened by 3 bases and 5 bases respectively, the junction contains 16 bases. From its cysteine to its phenylalanine, the CDR3 spans 16 amino acids. Only the CDR3 DNA stays, 48 bases, in frame from base 1. Receptor amplification or capture employed PCR. The sample was run on an Illumina HiSeq 2500. Molecular barcoding was employed in the preparation of TCR libraries, with unique molecular identifiers being used to normalize TCRbeta repertoire quantification. TCRdb handled the public reads itself, with Q25 trimming in fastp and clone calling in MiXCR, and kept productive beta chains. Duplicate CDR3 protein sequences are folded into a single record with the most common DNA and genes. In all, the sample holds 550,000 to 600,000 distinct CDR3 sequences, and 23% of those were seen once. Clones ranked in the top ten supply 14% of the sample.

These data come from a study of T-cell reconstitution after alpha-beta-depleted transplantation in children (dated by TCRdb to the mid-2010s). Some background on the complete study: Using TCR repertoire profiling, the study followed T-cell immune reconstitution in a quantitative way in children after TCRalphabeta/CD19-depleted allogeneic hematopoietic cell transplantation.

This sample's treatment or condition label indicates: allogeneic hematopoietic cell transplantation with graft depleted of TCRalphabeta T cells and CD19 B cells. The transplant recipients were children given TCRalphabeta/CD19-depleted allogeneic hematopoietic cell grafts. What the research found in general, with its limitations: Hyperexpanded clone frequencies declined over subsequent months; after one year, T-cell counts and TCRbeta diversity were mostly attributed to newly produced T cells. In some patients, high TCRbeta diversity at day 60 was attributed to recipient T cells and intrathymic progenitors that had survived conditioning. The apparently early alphabetaT-cell count recovery about two months after transplant was reportedly dependent on only several hundred rapidly expanded clones derived from non-depleted graft cells.

The TCR comes from a boy in the first two years of life who had a stem cell transplant for acute myeloid leukemia, so the T cells may come from the graft donor. The specimen was PBMCs, mostly from graft donor cells, collected 360 days after TCRalphabeta/CD19-depleted stem cell transplant. The chain is made from TRBV7-2 and TRBJ2-2; a tentative D call is TRBD2 (6 bases match). Read as DNA, the sequence is TGTGCCAGCAGCTTCTCCGGAGGGGTTTGGACCGGGGAGCTGTTTTTT. Protein translation: CASSFSGGVWTGELFF. Supplemented by the reference TRBV7-2 and TRBJ2-2 proteins around the CDR3, the complete variable domain is GAGVSQSPSNKVTEKGKDVELRCDPISGHTALYWYRQSLGQGLEFLIYFQGNSAPDKSGLPSDRFSAERTGGSVSTLTIQRTQQEDSAVYLCASSFSGGVWTGELFFGEGSRLTVL.